The next 4 T cell receptor beta chains were all read from a single sample in a study of T cell responses to AZD1222 COVID-19 vaccine. Using immunoSEQ multiplex PCR, the repertoire was profiled, and TCRdb retains in-frame clones only, with some absent. The sample carries more than 85,000 clones, around 90% recorded once. The source was peripheral blood, collected on day 0 of AZD1222 vaccination. These receptors originate from an adult in good health.

The chain uses TRBV7-2 and TRBJ2-1; D possibly matches TRBD1 or TRBD2 (5 bases each). V dropped 1 base and J dropped 2 bases, with 12 bases sitting between them. CDR3 length equals 16 residues. Germline values: CDR1 SGHTA, CDR2 FQGNSA. The CDR3 nucleotides are TGTGCCAGCAGCTTAGTGGCAATGGGGGCCTACAATGAGCAGTTCTTC. Its translation: CASSLVAMGAYNEQFF.

The rearrangement uses TRBV5-1 and TRBJ1-2; D possibly corresponds to TRBD1 (5 bases). The CDR3 sequence is 15 residues long. In germline, CDR1 is SGHRS, CDR2 YFSETQ. V was cut by 4 bases and J by 8 bases, with 21 bases left in between. CDR3 sequence reads: CASSPNTGTEEGYTF. For the CDR3, the DNA is TGCGCCAGCAGCCCAAACACCGGGACTGAGGAGGGCTACACCTTC.

This sequence joins TRBV9 and TRBJ2-3, with 7 positions matching TRBD1. Germline assignment: CDR1 SGDLS and CDR2 YYNGEE. The CDR3 is made up of 16 amino acids. J gave up 3 bases and V 0 bases, and 7 bases lay outside the gene matches. The CDR3 nucleotides are TGTGCCAGCAGCGTAGGGGACAGAACTTGGACAGATACGCAGTATTTT. Translating gives CASSVGDRTWTDTQYF.

This clone was counted a few times. The chain has TRBV7-2 and TRBJ2-2, with D possibly being TRBD1 (6 bases). Germline assignment: CDR1 SGHTA and CDR2 FQGNSA. Trimming pared 5 bases from V and 5 bases from J, leaving 15 bases between. This CDR3 is built from 15 residues. The CDR3 DNA reads as TGTGCCAGCAGCGTGGACAGAAGTAGGACCGGGGAGCTGTTTTTT. This translates into CASSVDRSRTGELFF.